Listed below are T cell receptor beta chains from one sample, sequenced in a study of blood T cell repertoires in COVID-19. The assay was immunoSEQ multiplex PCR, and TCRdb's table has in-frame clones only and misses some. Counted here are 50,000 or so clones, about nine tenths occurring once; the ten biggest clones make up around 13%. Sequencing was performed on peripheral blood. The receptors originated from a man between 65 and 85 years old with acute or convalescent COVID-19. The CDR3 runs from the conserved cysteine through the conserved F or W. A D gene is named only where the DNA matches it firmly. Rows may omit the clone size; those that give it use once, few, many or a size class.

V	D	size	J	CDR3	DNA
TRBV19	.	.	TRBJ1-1	CASKEQQNTEAFF	TGTGCCAGTAAAGAACAACAGAACACTGAAGCTTTCTTT
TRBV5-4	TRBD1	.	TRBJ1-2	CASSPAQGAYGYTF	TGTGCCAGCAGCCCGGCCCAGGGGGCCTATGGCTACACCTTC
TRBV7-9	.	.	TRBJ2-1	CASSTFAGDNEQFF	TGTGCCAGCAGCACCTTCGCAGGGGACAATGAGCAGTTCTTC
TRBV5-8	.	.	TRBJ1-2	CASSRDGRGDYTF	TGTGCCAGCAGCCGAGACGGCAGGGGTGACTACACCTTC
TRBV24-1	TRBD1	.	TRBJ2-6	CATSAHRGQGESGANVLTF	TGTGCCACCAGTGCACACCGGGGACAGGGGGAATCTGGGGCCAACGTCCTGACTTTC
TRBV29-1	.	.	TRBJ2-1	CSVQVWLDNEQFF	TGCAGCGTCCAAGTCTGGCTTGACAATGAGCAGTTCTTC
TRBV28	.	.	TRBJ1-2	CASSFQGFYGYTF	TGTGCCAGCAGTTTCCAGGGTTTCTATGGCTACACCTTC
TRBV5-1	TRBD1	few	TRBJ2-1	CASSLRGQGIGNEQFF	TGCGCCAGCAGCTTGAGGGGACAGGGGATCGGGAATGAGCAGTTCTTC
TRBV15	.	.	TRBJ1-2	CATSFGGSLNLYGYTF	TGTGCCACCAGCTTTGGGGGCAGCCTGAATCTGTATGGCTACACCTTC
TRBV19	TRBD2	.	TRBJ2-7	CASSRLAGGMVHEQYF	TGTGCCAGTAGTAGACTAGCGGGAGGTATGGTCCACGAGCAGTACTTC
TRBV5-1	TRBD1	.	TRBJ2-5	CASRATPGQQETQYF	TGCGCCAGCAGGGCTACTCCGGGACAGCAAGAGACCCAGTACTTC
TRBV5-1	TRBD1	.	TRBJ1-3	CASSSHGTGDDTIYF	TGCGCCAGCAGCTCCCACGGGACAGGGGACGACACCATATATTTT
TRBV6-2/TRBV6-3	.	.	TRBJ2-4	CASSYAGPRRTQYF	TGTGCCAGCAGTTACGCGGGACCCCGCAGGACTCAGTACTTC
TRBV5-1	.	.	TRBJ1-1	CASSLEGTWVTEAFF	TGCGCCAGCAGCTTGGAAGGGACATGGGTCACTGAAGCTTTCTTT
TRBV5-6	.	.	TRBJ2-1	CASSPTYNEQFF	TGTGCCAGCAGCCCCACCTACAATGAGCAGTTCTTC
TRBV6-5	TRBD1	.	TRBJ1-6	CASTRGYESPLHF	TGTGCCAGCACCAGGGGGTACGAGTCACCCCTCCACTTT
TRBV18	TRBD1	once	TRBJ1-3	CASSRETGANSGNTIYF	TGTGCCAGCTCACGAGAGACAGGGGCCAACTCTGGAAACACCATATATTTT
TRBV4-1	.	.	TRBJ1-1	CASRGTGGTEAFF	TGCGCCAGCAGAGGGACCGGAGGGACTGAAGCTTTCTTT
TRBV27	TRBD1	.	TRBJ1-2	CASSLGTGGLYGYTF	TGTGCCAGCAGTTTAGGGACAGGGGGCCTCTATGGCTACACCTTC
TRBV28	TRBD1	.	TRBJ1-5	CASSSMLIRQGVQPQHF	TGTGCCAGCAGTTCCATGCTCATAAGACAGGGGGTCCAGCCCCAGCATTTT
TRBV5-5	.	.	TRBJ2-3	CASSLRGNTDTQYF	TGTGCCAGCAGCTTACGAGGGAACACAGATACGCAGTATTTT
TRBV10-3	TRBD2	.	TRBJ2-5	CAIKREGLETQYF	TGTGCCATCAAGCGGGAGGGCCTCGAGACCCAGTACTTC
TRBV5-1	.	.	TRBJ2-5	CASSLELRQWETQYF	TGCGCCAGCAGCTTGGAATTGAGACAGTGGGAGACCCAGTACTTC
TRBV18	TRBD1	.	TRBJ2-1	CASSPGTGNNEQFF	TGTGCCAGCTCACCAGGGACAGGGAACAATGAGCAGTTCTTC
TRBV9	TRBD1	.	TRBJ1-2	CASTPVQGNYGYTF	TGTGCCAGCACCCCCGTACAGGGGAACTATGGCTACACCTTC
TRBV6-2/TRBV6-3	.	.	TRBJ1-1	CASSLRVLNTEAFF	TGTGCCAGCAGCCTCCGGGTTTTGAACACTGAAGCTTTCTTT
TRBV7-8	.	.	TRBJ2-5	CASSLQGAETQYF	TGTGCCAGCAGCCTCCAGGGTGCTGAGACCCAGTACTTC
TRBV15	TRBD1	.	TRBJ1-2	CATSVRDRNSYTF	TGTGCCACCAGCGTCCGGGACAGAAATAGTTACACCTTC
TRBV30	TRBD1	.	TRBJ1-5	CAWGVVDRGYQPQHF	TGTGCCTGGGGTGTAGTGGACAGGGGGTATCAGCCCCAGCATTTT
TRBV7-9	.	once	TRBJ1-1	CASSLFVGGNTEAFF	TGTGCCAGCAGCTTATTCGTAGGGGGGAACACTGAAGCTTTCTTT
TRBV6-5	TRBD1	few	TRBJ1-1	CASTRVRDSNTEAFF	TGTGCCAGCACCAGGGTCCGGGACAGTAACACTGAAGCTTTCTTT
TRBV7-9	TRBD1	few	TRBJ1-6	CASSSWTGGRYNSPLHF	TGTGCCAGCAGCTCATGGACAGGGGGCCGATATAATTCACCCCTCCACTTT
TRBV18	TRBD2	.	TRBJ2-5	CASSSTGGLAGVYGQETQYF	TGTGCCAGCTCATCCACCGGAGGGCTAGCGGGGGTGTATGGCCAAGAGACCCAGTACTTC
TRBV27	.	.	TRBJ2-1	CASSLYRSGKMNEQFF	TGTGCCAGCAGTTTATATCGCTCGGGGAAGATGAATGAGCAGTTCTTC
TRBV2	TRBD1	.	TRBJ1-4	CASSRQGLNEKLFF	TGTGCCAGCTCTAGACAGGGGCTCAATGAAAAACTGTTTTTT
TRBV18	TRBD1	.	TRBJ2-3	CASSPPGQGSDTQYF	TGTGCCAGCTCACCACCAGGACAGGGGTCAGATACGCAGTATTTT
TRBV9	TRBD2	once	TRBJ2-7	CASSVDPGTSEPEQYF	TGTGCCAGCAGCGTAGATCCGGGGACTAGCGAGCCCGAGCAGTACTTC
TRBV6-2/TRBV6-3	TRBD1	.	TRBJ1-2	CASSRDRGLEGYTF	TGTGCCAGCAGTCGAGACAGGGGGCTTGAAGGCTACACCTTC
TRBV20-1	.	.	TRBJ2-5	CSASRAGKETQYF	TGCAGTGCTAGTAGGGCAGGGAAGGAGACCCAGTACTTC
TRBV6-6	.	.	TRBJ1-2	CASSYSNIRGEGGYTF	TGTGCCAGCAGTTACTCAAATATTCGAGGGGAGGGTGGCTACACCTTC
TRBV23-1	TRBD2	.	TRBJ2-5	CASSRAWRAGRVGAETQYF	TGCGCCAGCAGTCGCGCCTGGCGAGCGGGGAGGGTCGGGGCAGAGACCCAGTACTTC
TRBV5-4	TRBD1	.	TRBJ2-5	CASSPRAGGILETQYF	TGTGCCAGCAGCCCCCGGGCAGGGGGTATTCTGGAGACCCAGTACTTC
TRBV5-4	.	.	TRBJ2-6	CASSLGQRDPSGANVLTF	TGTGCCAGCAGCTTGGGACAGAGAGATCCCTCTGGGGCCAACGTCCTGACTTTC
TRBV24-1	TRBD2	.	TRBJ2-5	CATSDVGLAQETQYF	TGTGCCACCAGTGATGTGGGACTAGCGCAAGAGACCCAGTACTTC
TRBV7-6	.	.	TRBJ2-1	CASSLDGGYNEQFF	TGTGCCAGCAGCTTAGACGGGGGTTACAATGAGCAGTTCTTC
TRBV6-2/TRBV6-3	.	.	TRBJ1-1	CASSFVLMNTEAFF	TGTGCCAGCAGTTTTGTACTGATGAACACTGAAGCTTTCTTT
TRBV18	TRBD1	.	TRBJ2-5	CASSPPTGGVRETQYF	TGTGCCAGCTCACCTCCTACAGGGGGCGTAAGGGAGACCCAGTACTTC
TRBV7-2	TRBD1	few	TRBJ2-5	CASSRQGVGQETQYF	TGTGCCAGCAGCAGACAGGGAGTGGGTCAAGAGACCCAGTACTTC
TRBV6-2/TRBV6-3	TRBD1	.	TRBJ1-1	CASSPHRGWNTEAFF	TGTGCCAGCAGTCCCCACAGGGGATGGAACACTGAAGCTTTCTTT
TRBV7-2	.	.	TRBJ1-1	CASSATWNTEAFF	TGTGCCAGCAGCGCAACATGGAACACTGAAGCTTTCTTT
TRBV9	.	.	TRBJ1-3	CASSSRLGHNSGNTIYF	TGTGCCAGCAGCTCACGATTGGGACACAACTCTGGAAACACCATATATTTT
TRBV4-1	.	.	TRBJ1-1	CASSQDHRIRGRTNTEAFF	TGCGCCAGCAGCCAAGATCACCGTATAAGGGGTAGGACGAACACTGAAGCTTTCTTT